A single T cell receptor (beta chain) is shown here with its context. The sample is drawn from a study of T cells in Graves' hyperthyroidism and ophthalmopathy. The study collected blood at first hyperthyroidism diagnosis, before any ophthalmopathy symptoms arose. Researchers took RNA transcripts and amplified the TCR beta CDR3 regions from them. The study used the HTBI primer set for a first-round RT-PCR of the TCR CDR3. One entry per CDR3 protein, called by TCRdb with MiXCR from the multiplex PCR reads. The sample shows 650,000 to 850,000 distinct CDR3 sequences, about 17% of them seen only once. Germline V gene data show CDR1 as SGHDN and CDR2 as FVKESK. After removal of 4 bases from V and 0 bases from J, the junction contained 2 bases not matched to a gene. The CDR3 sequence is 15 residues long.

The sequenced sample consisted of blood. This sequence originates from a woman aged 45-65 years with Graves' hyperthyroidism that later progressed to Graves' ophthalmopathy. The chain couples TRBV14 to TRBJ1-4, with 7 bases identical to TRBD1. The chain's CDR3 is CASSRGQATNEKLFF. CDR3 sequence (DNA): TGTGCCAGCAGCCGAGGACAGGCAACTAATGAAAAACTGTTTTTT.